This is a list of T cell receptor beta chains from one sample in a study of T cell changes during pregnancy in multiple sclerosis. Sequencing used immunoSEQ multiplex PCR; TCRdb keeps in-frame clones, though not all of them. The sample contains about 55,000 clones, around 94% of which appear only once. The starting material was CD8+ T cells from peripheral blood mononuclear cells, obtained after pregnancy. Receptors were obtained from a female donor with multiple sclerosis, enrolled in a pregnancy study. CDR3s include the opening cysteine and the closing phenylalanine or tryptophan. A D gene is named only where the DNA matches it firmly. Clone size is given for some rows only: seen once, a few or many times, or a class if the clone is expanded.

j_call d_call clone_size v_call cdr3_nt cdr3_aa
TRBJ1-1 . . TRBV29-1 TGCAGCGTTGAAGATCCCCAGGGAGCTTTCTTT CSVEDPQGAFF
TRBJ1-3 TRBD1 once TRBV27 TGTGCCAGCTCGGGACAGGGACCTGGAAACACCATATATTTT CASSGQGPGNTIYF
TRBJ2-1 TRBD2 . TRBV15 TGTGCCACCAGCAGAGGGTCCGCGGGAGGGATTGACAATGAGCAGTTCTTC CATSRGSAGGIDNEQFF
TRBJ2-7 . . TRBV9 TGTGCCAGCAGCGTAGGCAGTTCCTACGAGCAGTACTTC CASSVGSSYEQYF
TRBJ2-7 . . TRBV4-1 TGCGCCAGCAGCCAAATAGGGGCCGGTTCCTTCACCAGCGAGCAGTACTTC CASSQIGAGSFTSEQYF
TRBJ1-1 . . TRBV27 TGTGCCAGCAGTTTCACGGACAGAGGCACTGAAGCTTTCTTT CASSFTDRGTEAFF
TRBJ2-3 TRBD2 . TRBV5-4 TGTGCCAGCAGCAGGTGGGCGCGGGAGGCAACCTTTAGCACAGATACGCAGTATTTT CASSRWAREATFSTDTQYF
TRBJ1-5 . . TRBV19 TGTGCCAGTAGTATGGGGCCTTGGGGCAATCAGCCCCAGCATTTT CASSMGPWGNQPQHF
TRBJ2-3 TRBD2 once TRBV9 TGTGCCAGCAGCGTAGCCGGGACTAGCGGAACAGATACGCAGTATTTT CASSVAGTSGTDTQYF
TRBJ2-7 TRBD1 . TRBV27 TGTGCCAGCAGTTTTACAGGGGACTACGAGCAGTACTTC CASSFTGDYEQYF